Listed below are T cell receptor beta chains from one sample, sequenced in a study of T cells in Graves' hyperthyroidism and ophthalmopathy. TCRdb recomputed calls from the multiplex PCR reads with MiXCR, one row per CDR3 protein. The data hold approximately 370,000 distinct CDR3 sequences, with around 14% observed a single time. The sequencing input was blood. The receptors originated from a woman aged 25 to 39 with Graves' hyperthyroidism. Each CDR3 is given with its conserved first and last residue. A D gene is named only where the DNA matches it firmly. Where a row states a size, it is once, few, many or the class of an expanded clone; other rows omit it.

D gene: NA
J gene: TRBJ2-3
clone size: NA
V gene: TRBV20-1
CDR3 protein: CSPFSAATTDTQYF
CDR3 DNA: TGCAGTCCCTTCTCAGCGGCAACCACAGATACGCAGTATTTT

D gene: NA
J gene: TRBJ1-4
clone size: NA
V gene: TRBV29-1
CDR3 protein: CSAGMARGGEKLFF
CDR3 DNA: TGCAGCGCCGGAATGGCCAGGGGTGGAGAAAAACTGTTTTTT

D gene: TRBD1
J gene: TRBJ2-6
clone size: NA
V gene: TRBV18
CDR3 protein: CASSPVLSGQSSGANVLTF
CDR3 DNA: TGTGCCAGCTCACCGGTCCTTTCGGGACAGAGCTCTGGGGCCAACGTCCTGACTTTC

D gene: TRBD2
J gene: TRBJ2-1
clone size: NA
V gene: TRBV14
CDR3 protein: CASSHSFASGSTWGEQFF
CDR3 DNA: TGTGCCAGCAGCCATTCGTTCGCTAGCGGGAGTACTTGGGGTGAGCAGTTCTTC

D gene: TRBD2
J gene: TRBJ2-1
clone size: few
V gene: TRBV20-1
CDR3 protein: CSARDSSGSLYEQFF
CDR3 DNA: TGCAGTGCTAGAGACTCTAGCGGGAGTTTGTATGAGCAGTTCTTC

D gene: NA
J gene: TRBJ2-5
clone size: NA
V gene: TRBV2
CDR3 protein: CASRSGAKETQYF
CDR3 DNA: TGTGCCAGCAGGTCCGGGGCCAAAGAGACCCAGTACTTC

D gene: NA
J gene: TRBJ2-1
clone size: many
V gene: TRBV20-1
CDR3 protein: CSASKGGAGNEQFF
CDR3 DNA: TGCAGTGCTAGTAAAGGCGGGGCCGGGAATGAGCAGTTCTTC

D gene: NA
J gene: TRBJ2-6
clone size: many
V gene: TRBV12-3/TRBV12-4
CDR3 protein: CASTPPGANVLTF
CDR3 DNA: TGTGCCAGCACCCCCCCAGGGGCCAACGTCCTGACTTTC

D gene: TRBD1
J gene: TRBJ2-3
clone size: many
V gene: TRBV7-2
CDR3 protein: CASSDRTGEGADTQYF
CDR3 DNA: TGTGCCAGCAGCGATCGGACAGGGGAAGGGGCAGATACGCAGTATTTT

D gene: NA
J gene: TRBJ2-7
clone size: many
V gene: TRBV18
CDR3 protein: CASSQLGPGYEQYF
CDR3 DNA: TGTGCCAGCTCCCAACTTGGCCCAGGCTACGAGCAGTACTTC

D gene: NA
J gene: TRBJ1-2
clone size: NA
V gene: TRBV9
CDR3 protein: CASSVEAAKGGGYTF
CDR3 DNA: TGTGCCAGCAGCGTAGAGGCAGCGAAAGGGGGAGGCTACACCTTC

D gene: TRBD2
J gene: TRBJ2-5
clone size: few
V gene: TRBV10-1
CDR3 protein: CASSELAGAETQYF
CDR3 DNA: TGCGCCAGCAGTGAGCTAGCGGGAGCGGAGACCCAGTACTTC

D gene: NA
J gene: TRBJ2-3
clone size: NA
V gene: TRBV5-1
CDR3 protein: CASSSRLVVVDTQYF
CDR3 DNA: TGCGCCAGCAGCTCGAGACTAGTTGTGGTAGATACGCAGTATTTT

D gene: NA
J gene: TRBJ2-2
clone size: NA
V gene: TRBV28
CDR3 protein: CATGLTQGPSGELFF
CDR3 DNA: TGTGCCACCGGACTCACTCAAGGGCCGTCCGGGGAGCTGTTTTTT

D gene: NA
J gene: TRBJ2-1
clone size: many
V gene: TRBV5-1
CDR3 protein: CASSFGTKRGNEQFF
CDR3 DNA: TGCGCCAGCAGCTTCGGGACCAAAAGGGGCAATGAGCAGTTCTTC

D gene: NA
J gene: TRBJ1-1
clone size: few
V gene: TRBV19
CDR3 protein: CASSIPGATEAFF
CDR3 DNA: TGTGCCAGTAGTATTCCAGGGGCCACTGAAGCTTTCTTT

D gene: NA
J gene: TRBJ2-2
clone size: few
V gene: TRBV27
CDR3 protein: CASSLFGELFF
CDR3 DNA: TGTGCCAGCAGTTTATTTGGGGAGCTGTTTTTT

D gene: NA
J gene: TRBJ1-1
clone size: NA
V gene: TRBV18
CDR3 protein: CASSPRSGTTEAFF
CDR3 DNA: TGTGCCAGCTCACCTCGGTCAGGGACGACTGAAGCTTTCTTT

D gene: NA
J gene: TRBJ1-1
clone size: few
V gene: TRBV14
CDR3 protein: CASSRGWVSNTEAFF
CDR3 DNA: TGTGCCAGCAGTCGCGGGTGGGTTTCGAACACTGAAGCTTTCTTT

D gene: TRBD2
J gene: TRBJ2-6
clone size: many
V gene: TRBV20-1
CDR3 protein: CSAMGSGSSGANVLTF
CDR3 DNA: TGCAGTGCTATGGGTAGCGGGAGCTCTGGGGCCAACGTCCTGACTTTC

D gene: TRBD2
J gene: TRBJ2-7
clone size: many
V gene: TRBV7-9
CDR3 protein: CASSFSGSVRGEQYF
CDR3 DNA: TGTGCCAGCAGCTTTAGCGGGAGTGTTCGTGGCGAGCAGTACTTC

D gene: NA
J gene: TRBJ2-2
clone size: many
V gene: TRBV28
CDR3 protein: CASIYRNTGELFF
CDR3 DNA: TGTGCCAGCATCTACAGGAACACCGGGGAGCTGTTTTTT

D gene: TRBD2
J gene: TRBJ2-1
clone size: once
V gene: TRBV18
CDR3 protein: CASSPLAGAPYNEQFF
CDR3 DNA: TGTGCCAGCTCACCCTTAGCGGGAGCCCCCTACAATGAGCAGTTCTTC

D gene: TRBD1
J gene: TRBJ2-7
clone size: many
V gene: TRBV7-9
CDR3 protein: CASSLSGQGLYSYEQYF
CDR3 DNA: TGTGCCAGCAGCTTATCTGGACAGGGTCTATACTCCTACGAGCAGTACTTC

D gene: TRBD2
J gene: TRBJ2-7
clone size: NA
V gene: TRBV5-1
CDR3 protein: CASSSGLAGGGEQYF
CDR3 DNA: TGCGCCAGCAGCTCCGGACTAGCGGGAGGAGGTGAGCAGTACTTC

D gene: TRBD1
J gene: TRBJ1-5
clone size: many
V gene: TRBV28
CDR3 protein: CASSRTGLGNQPQHF
CDR3 DNA: TGTGCCAGCAGCCGGACAGGGCTCGGCAATCAGCCCCAGCATTTT

D gene: TRBD1
J gene: TRBJ1-4
clone size: few
V gene: TRBV7-3
CDR3 protein: CASSLTGQANEKLFF
CDR3 DNA: TGTGCCAGCAGCTTAACTGGACAGGCTAATGAAAAACTGTTTTTT

D gene: TRBD2
J gene: TRBJ2-7
clone size: many
V gene: TRBV7-9
CDR3 protein: CASSRGDYLTGEQYF
CDR3 DNA: TGTGCCAGCAGCCGGGGGGACTACTTAACAGGCGAGCAGTACTTC

D gene: NA
J gene: TRBJ2-3
clone size: few
V gene: TRBV29-1
CDR3 protein: CSVRQGTDTQYF
CDR3 DNA: TGCAGCGTTCGACAAGGGACAGATACGCAGTATTTT

D gene: TRBD2
J gene: TRBJ2-7
clone size: many
V gene: TRBV6-2/TRBV6-3
CDR3 protein: CASSSPWDRSSGETSGRTEEQYF
CDR3 DNA: TGTGCCAGCAGTTCGCCATGGGACCGTAGTAGTGGCGAGACTAGCGGGAGGACGGAAGAGCAGTACTTC

D gene: NA
J gene: TRBJ1-2
clone size: many
V gene: TRBV5-1
CDR3 protein: CASSLAAHDGYTF
CDR3 DNA: TGCGCCAGCAGCTTGGCTGCACATGATGGCTACACCTTC

D gene: NA
J gene: TRBJ2-7
clone size: NA
V gene: TRBV5-8
CDR3 protein: CASSPPGAILTGEQYF
CDR3 DNA: TGTGCCAGCAGCCCTCCGGGGGCCATTCTAACGGGCGAGCAGTACTTC

D gene: TRBD1
J gene: TRBJ1-5
clone size: many
V gene: TRBV28
CDR3 protein: CASTPADRGYQPQHF
CDR3 DNA: TGTGCCAGCACCCCCGCCGACAGGGGATATCAGCCCCAGCATTTT

D gene: TRBD1
J gene: TRBJ1-2
clone size: few
V gene: TRBV20-1
CDR3 protein: CSARVGDRSNYGYTF
CDR3 DNA: TGCAGTGCTAGAGTCGGGGACAGGTCTAACTATGGCTACACCTTC

D gene: TRBD1
J gene: TRBJ2-7
clone size: few
V gene: TRBV29-1
CDR3 protein: CSSRTGENEQYF
CDR3 DNA: TGCAGCTCTCGGACAGGGGAGAACGAGCAGTACTTC

D gene: TRBD2
J gene: TRBJ2-1
clone size: many
V gene: TRBV10-1
CDR3 protein: CASSVAGGPGEQFF
CDR3 DNA: TGCGCCAGCAGTGTAGCGGGAGGGCCCGGTGAGCAGTTCTTC

D gene: TRBD1
J gene: TRBJ2-2
clone size: NA
V gene: TRBV5-1
CDR3 protein: CASRSGTGDTGELFF
CDR3 DNA: TGCGCCAGCAGGTCCGGGACAGGGGACACCGGGGAGCTGTTTTTT

D gene: TRBD2
J gene: TRBJ2-3
clone size: NA
V gene: TRBV11-2
CDR3 protein: CASSLVAGGRVRDTQYF
CDR3 DNA: TGTGCCAGCAGCCTGGTAGCGGGAGGGCGGGTGCGGGATACGCAGTATTTT

D gene: NA
J gene: TRBJ2-1
clone size: NA
V gene: TRBV9
CDR3 protein: CASSVGEIINEQFF
CDR3 DNA: TGTGCCAGCAGCGTAGGAGAGATAATCAATGAGCAGTTCTTC

D gene: NA
J gene: TRBJ2-1
clone size: NA
V gene: TRBV24-1
CDR3 protein: CATSDPMWGGGNQKGRESYNEQFF
CDR3 DNA: TGTGCCACCAGTGATCCGATGTGGGGTGGGGGTAATCAGAAAGGACGGGAGTCCTACAATGAGCAGTTCTTC

D gene: NA
J gene: TRBJ2-7
clone size: many
V gene: TRBV28
CDR3 protein: CASSPNGRVLLTYEQYF
CDR3 DNA: TGTGCCAGCAGTCCCAACGGACGGGTCCTTCTTACCTACGAGCAGTACTTC

D gene: TRBD1
J gene: TRBJ1-5
clone size: NA
V gene: TRBV18
CDR3 protein: CASSPGQVDQPRHF
CDR3 DNA: TGTGCCAGCTCACCAGGACAGGTCGATCAGCCCCGGCATTTT

D gene: NA
J gene: TRBJ2-7
clone size: many
V gene: TRBV12-3/TRBV12-4
CDR3 protein: CASSPLSGTVSYEQYF
CDR3 DNA: TGTGCCAGCAGTCCATTGTCCGGGACGGTATCCTACGAGCAGTACTTC

D gene: TRBD2
J gene: TRBJ2-5
clone size: NA
V gene: TRBV5-5
CDR3 protein: CASSQGGSGETQYF
CDR3 DNA: TGTGCCAGCAGCCAGGGAGGGTCCGGTGAGACCCAGTACTTC

D gene: TRBD2
J gene: TRBJ2-5
clone size: NA
V gene: TRBV29-1
CDR3 protein: CSADFRDEGLAWYQETQYF
CDR3 DNA: TGCAGCGCAGACTTTAGAGACGAAGGACTAGCCTGGTACCAAGAGACCCAGTACTTC

D gene: NA
J gene: TRBJ2-3
clone size: NA
V gene: TRBV19
CDR3 protein: CASSLSIDTQYF
CDR3 DNA: TGTGCCAGTAGTCTATCGATAGATACGCAGTATTTT

D gene: NA
J gene: TRBJ2-7
clone size: many
V gene: TRBV10-3
CDR3 protein: CAISDMSYEQYF
CDR3 DNA: TGTGCCATCAGTGACATGTCCTACGAGCAGTACTTC

D gene: NA
J gene: TRBJ2-5
clone size: NA
V gene: TRBV28
CDR3 protein: CASSFEGVSLETQYF
CDR3 DNA: TGTGCCAGCAGTTTTGAAGGGGTTTCGTTAGAGACCCAGTACTTC

D gene: TRBD1
J gene: TRBJ1-5
clone size: many
V gene: TRBV5-1
CDR3 protein: CASSPGTGGRGNQPQHF
CDR3 DNA: TGCGCCAGCAGCCCAGGGACAGGGGGAAGGGGCAATCAGCCCCAGCATTTT

D gene: NA
J gene: TRBJ1-6
clone size: few
V gene: TRBV2
CDR3 protein: CAGSPTLGSPLHF
CDR3 DNA: TGTGCCGGCAGTCCAACCCTAGGGTCACCCCTCCACTTT

D gene: TRBD1
J gene: TRBJ1-2
clone size: NA
V gene: TRBV29-1
CDR3 protein: CSALGDSALIYTF
CDR3 DNA: TGCAGCGCTTTGGGGGACAGCGCGCTCATCTACACCTTC

D gene: NA
J gene: TRBJ2-7
clone size: NA
V gene: TRBV27
CDR3 protein: CASSLKSSYEQYF
CDR3 DNA: TGTGCCAGCAGTTTAAAATCTTCCTACGAGCAGTACTTC

D gene: TRBD2
J gene: TRBJ2-7
clone size: many
V gene: TRBV7-9
CDR3 protein: CASSSGLAGGPVWYEQYF
CDR3 DNA: TGTGCCAGCAGCTCCGGACTAGCGGGAGGGCCGGTATGGTACGAGCAGTACTTC

D gene: NA
J gene: TRBJ2-1
clone size: many
V gene: TRBV18
CDR3 protein: CASSPSGPGYNEQFF
CDR3 DNA: TGTGCCAGCTCACCATCTGGCCCGGGCTACAATGAGCAGTTCTTC

D gene: TRBD1
J gene: TRBJ2-1
clone size: NA
V gene: TRBV29-1
CDR3 protein: CSVQGVTYNEQFF
CDR3 DNA: TGCAGCGTTCAGGGGGTCACCTATAATGAGCAGTTCTTC

D gene: TRBD1
J gene: TRBJ1-4
clone size: many
V gene: TRBV4-1
CDR3 protein: CASSLSTGGTNEKLFF
CDR3 DNA: TGCGCCAGCAGCCTCTCGACAGGGGGAACTAATGAAAAACTGTTTTTT